The 3 T cell receptor beta chains reported below all come from one sample, sequenced in a study of blood T cell repertoires in COVID-19. The data were produced by immunoSEQ multiplex PCR, yet TCRdb's version contains in-frame clones alone and is incomplete. The table includes approximately 360,000 clones, 85% to 90% detected once. Sequencing was performed on peripheral blood. The receptors come from a man aged 18-30 years with active or convalescent COVID-19.

Concerning this clone: This sample includes further DNA sequences coding for the same CDR3. This chain joins TRBV2 and TRBJ2-5; 10 positions agree with TRBD1. V shed 5 bases, J shed 3 bases, and the junction held 3 bases outside the gene matches. Germline V gene data show CDR1 as SNHLY and CDR2 as FYNNEI. CDR3 length: 14 residues. CDR3 amino acids: CASSPGTGEETQYF. Written as DNA, the CDR3 is TGTGCCAGCAGTCCCGGGACAGGGGAAGAGACCCAGTACTTC.

This sequence joins TRBV12-3 or TRBV12-4 and TRBJ1-1, with no clear D. This CDR3 comprises 11 residues. Trimming stripped 5 bases from V and 1 base from J, with 2 bases between. The CDR3 sequence is CASSQNTEAFF. The CDR3 DNA is TGTGCCAGCAGTCAGAACACTGAAGCTTTCTTT.

For this clone: Compared with germline, one end of the junction differs, possibly owing to a read error. The rearrangement links TRBV12-3 or TRBV12-4 to TRBJ1-2; D might be TRBD1 (5 bases). The CDR3 extends over 13 amino acids. CDR3 coding DNA: TGTGCCAGCAGCTTAGACAGTATCTATGGCTACACCTTC. It encodes CASSLDSIYGYTF.